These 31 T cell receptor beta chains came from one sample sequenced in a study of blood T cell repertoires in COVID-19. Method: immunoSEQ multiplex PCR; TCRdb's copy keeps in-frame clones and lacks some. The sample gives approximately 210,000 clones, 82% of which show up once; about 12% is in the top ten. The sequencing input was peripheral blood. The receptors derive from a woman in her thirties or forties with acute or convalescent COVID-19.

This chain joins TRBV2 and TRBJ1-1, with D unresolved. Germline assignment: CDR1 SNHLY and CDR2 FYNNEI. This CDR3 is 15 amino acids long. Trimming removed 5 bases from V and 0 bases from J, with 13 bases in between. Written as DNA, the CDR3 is TGTGCCAGCAGTCCCACCCGTACAGTGAACACTGAAGCTTTCTTT. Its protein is CASSPTRTVNTEAFF.

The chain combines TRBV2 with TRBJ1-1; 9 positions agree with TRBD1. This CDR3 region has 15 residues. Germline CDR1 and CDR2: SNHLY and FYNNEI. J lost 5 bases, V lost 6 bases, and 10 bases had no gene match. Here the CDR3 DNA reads TGTGCCAGCAGAGGACAACAGGGGGCTGGGACTGAAGCTTTCTTT. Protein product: CASRGQQGAGTEAFF.

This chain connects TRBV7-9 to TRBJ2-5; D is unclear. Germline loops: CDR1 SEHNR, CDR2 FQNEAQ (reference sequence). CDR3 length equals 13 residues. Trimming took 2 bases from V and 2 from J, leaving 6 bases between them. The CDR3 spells CASSLKQQETQYF. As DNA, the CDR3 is TGTGCCAGCAGCTTAAAACAGCAAGAGACCCAGTACTTC.

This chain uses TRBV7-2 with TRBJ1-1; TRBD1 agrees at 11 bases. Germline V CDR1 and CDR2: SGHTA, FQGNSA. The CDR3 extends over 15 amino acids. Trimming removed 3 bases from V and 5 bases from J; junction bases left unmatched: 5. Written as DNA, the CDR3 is TGTGCCAGCAGCTTCTCCGGGACAGGGGGGACTGAAGCTTTCTTT. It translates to CASSFSGTGGTEAFF. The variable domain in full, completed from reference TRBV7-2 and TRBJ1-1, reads GAGVSQSPSNKVTEKGKDVELRCDPISGHTALYWYRQSLGQGLEFLIYFQGNSAPDKSGLPSDRFSAERTGGSVSTLTIQRTQQEDSAVYLCASSFSGTGGTEAFFGQGTRLTVV.

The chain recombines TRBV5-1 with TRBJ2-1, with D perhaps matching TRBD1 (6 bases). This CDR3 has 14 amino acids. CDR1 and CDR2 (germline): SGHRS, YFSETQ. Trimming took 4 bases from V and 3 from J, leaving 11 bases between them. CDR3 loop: CASSPSDSYNEQFF. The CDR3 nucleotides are TGCGCCAGCAGCCCATCGGACAGCTACAATGAGCAGTTCTTC.

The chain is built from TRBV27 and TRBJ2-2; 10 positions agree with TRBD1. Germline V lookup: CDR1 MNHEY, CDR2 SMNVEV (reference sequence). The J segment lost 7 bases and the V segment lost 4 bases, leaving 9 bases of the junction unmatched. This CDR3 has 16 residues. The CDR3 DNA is TGTGCCAGCAGTTCGTCGGGACAGGGGAGATACGGGGAGCTGTTTTTT. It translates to CASSSSGQGRYGELFF.

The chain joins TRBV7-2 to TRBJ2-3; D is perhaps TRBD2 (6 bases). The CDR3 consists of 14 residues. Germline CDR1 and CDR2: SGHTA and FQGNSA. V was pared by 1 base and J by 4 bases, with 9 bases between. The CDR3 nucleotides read TGTGCCAGCAGCTTAGGGACGGGGGCAGATACGCAGTATTTT. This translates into CASSLGTGADTQYF.

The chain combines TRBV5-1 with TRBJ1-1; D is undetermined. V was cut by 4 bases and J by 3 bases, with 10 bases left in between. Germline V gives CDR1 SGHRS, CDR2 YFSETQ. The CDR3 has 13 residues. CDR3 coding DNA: TGCGCCAGCAGCCCCGGGTCTTACACTGAAGCTTTCTTT. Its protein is CASSPGSYTEAFF.

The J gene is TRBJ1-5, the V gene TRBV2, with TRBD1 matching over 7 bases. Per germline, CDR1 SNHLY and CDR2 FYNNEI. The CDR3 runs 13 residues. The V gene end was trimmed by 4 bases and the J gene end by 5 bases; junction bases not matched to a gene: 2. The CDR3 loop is CASSGDRDQPQHF. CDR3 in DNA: TGTGCCAGCAGTGGGGACAGAGATCAGCCCCAGCATTTT.

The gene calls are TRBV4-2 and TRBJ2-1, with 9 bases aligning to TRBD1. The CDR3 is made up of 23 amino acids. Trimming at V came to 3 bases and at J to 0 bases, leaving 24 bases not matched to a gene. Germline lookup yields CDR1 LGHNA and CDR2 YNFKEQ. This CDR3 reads CASSHDTGTGNNLGGSSYNEQFF. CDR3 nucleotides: TGTGCCAGCAGCCACGATACCGGGACAGGGAACAACCTTGGCGGGAGCTCCTACAATGAGCAGTTCTTC.

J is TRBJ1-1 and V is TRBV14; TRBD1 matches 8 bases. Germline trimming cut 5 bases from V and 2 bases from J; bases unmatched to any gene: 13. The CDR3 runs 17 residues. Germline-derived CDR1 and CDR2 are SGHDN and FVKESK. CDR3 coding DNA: TGTGCCAGCAGCGGGAGAAGCTTCACAGGGGGTAACACTGAAGCTTTCTTT. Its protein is CASSGRSFTGGNTEAFF.

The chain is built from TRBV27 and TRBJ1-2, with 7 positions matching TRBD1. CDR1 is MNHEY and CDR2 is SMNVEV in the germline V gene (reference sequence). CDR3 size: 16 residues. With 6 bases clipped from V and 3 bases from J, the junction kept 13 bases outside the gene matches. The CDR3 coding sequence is TGTGCCAGCAGATCAGGGGGGAAGGGGAGCTACTATGGCTACACCTTC. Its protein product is CASRSGGKGSYYGYTF.

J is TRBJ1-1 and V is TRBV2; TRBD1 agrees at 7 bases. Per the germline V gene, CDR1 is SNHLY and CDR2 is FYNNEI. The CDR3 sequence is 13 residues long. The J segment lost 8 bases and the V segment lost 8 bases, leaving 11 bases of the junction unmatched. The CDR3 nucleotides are TGTGCCAGCGACGACAGGGAGACGGTAGAAGCTTTCTTT. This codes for CASDDRETVEAFF.

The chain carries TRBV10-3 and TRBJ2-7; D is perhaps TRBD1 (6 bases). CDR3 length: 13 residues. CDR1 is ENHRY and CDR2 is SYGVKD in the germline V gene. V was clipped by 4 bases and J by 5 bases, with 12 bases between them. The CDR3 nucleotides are TGTGCCATCAGTGGGATAGGGGGAGACGAGCAGTACTTC. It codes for CAISGIGGDEQYF.

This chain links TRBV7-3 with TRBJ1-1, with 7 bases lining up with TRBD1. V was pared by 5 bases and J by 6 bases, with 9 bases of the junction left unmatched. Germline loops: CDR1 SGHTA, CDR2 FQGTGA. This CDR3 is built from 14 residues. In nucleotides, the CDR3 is TGTGCCAGCAGCCCCTCAGGGGGGACCCCTGAAGCTTTCTTT. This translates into CASSPSGGTPEAFF.

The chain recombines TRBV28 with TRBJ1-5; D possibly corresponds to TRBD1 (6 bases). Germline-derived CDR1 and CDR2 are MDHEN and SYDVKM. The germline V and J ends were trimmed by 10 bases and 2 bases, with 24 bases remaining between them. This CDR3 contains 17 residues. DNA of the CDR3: TGTGCCATCCAGGACAGAGCCATATCTGTGCGCAATCAGCCCCAGCATTTT. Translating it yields CAIQDRAISVRNQPQHF.

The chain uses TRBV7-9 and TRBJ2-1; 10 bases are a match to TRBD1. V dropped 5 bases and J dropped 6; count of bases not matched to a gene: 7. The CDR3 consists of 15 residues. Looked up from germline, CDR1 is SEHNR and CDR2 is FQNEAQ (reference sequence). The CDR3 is CASSGRDRGLNEQFF. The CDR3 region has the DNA TGTGCCAGCAGCGGGAGGGACAGGGGCCTCAATGAGCAGTTCTTC.

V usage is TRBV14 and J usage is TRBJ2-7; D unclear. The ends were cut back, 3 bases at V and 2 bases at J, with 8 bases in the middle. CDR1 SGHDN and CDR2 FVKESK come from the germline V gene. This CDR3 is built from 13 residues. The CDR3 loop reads CASSQAVPYEQYF. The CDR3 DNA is TGTGCCAGCAGCCAGGCCGTTCCCTACGAGCAGTACTTC.

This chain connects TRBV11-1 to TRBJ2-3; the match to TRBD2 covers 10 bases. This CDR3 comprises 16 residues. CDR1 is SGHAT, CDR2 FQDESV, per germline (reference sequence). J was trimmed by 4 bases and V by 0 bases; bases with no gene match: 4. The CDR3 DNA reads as TGTGCCAGCAGCTTAGCTCTAGCGGGGGAGTCAGATACGCAGTATTTT. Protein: CASSLALAGESDTQYF.

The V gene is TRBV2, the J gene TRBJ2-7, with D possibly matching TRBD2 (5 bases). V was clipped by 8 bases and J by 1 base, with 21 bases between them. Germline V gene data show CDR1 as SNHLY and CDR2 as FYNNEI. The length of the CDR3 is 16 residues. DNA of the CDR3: TGTGCCAGCGCGACAAGGACTCACCTTTATTCCTACGAGCAGTACTTC. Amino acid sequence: CASATRTHLYSYEQYF.

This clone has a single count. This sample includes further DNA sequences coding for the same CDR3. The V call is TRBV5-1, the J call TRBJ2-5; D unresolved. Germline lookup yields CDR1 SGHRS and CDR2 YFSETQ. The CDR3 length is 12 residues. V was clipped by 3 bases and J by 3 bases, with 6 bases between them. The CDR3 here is CASSSPKETQYF. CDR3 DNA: TGCGCCAGCAGCTCCCCAAAAGAGACCCAGTACTTC. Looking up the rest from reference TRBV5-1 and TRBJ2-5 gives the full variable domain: KAGVTQTPRYLIKTRGQQVTLSCSPISGHRSVSWYQQTPGQGLQFLFEYFSETQRNKGNFPGRFSGRQFSNSRSEMNVSTLELGDSALYLCASSSPKETQYFGPGTRLLVL.

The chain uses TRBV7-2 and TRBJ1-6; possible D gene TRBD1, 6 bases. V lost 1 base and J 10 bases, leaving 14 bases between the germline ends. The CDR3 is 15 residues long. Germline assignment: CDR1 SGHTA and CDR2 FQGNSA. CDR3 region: CASSLVGRGESPLHF. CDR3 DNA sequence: TGTGCCAGCAGCTTAGTAGGCAGGGGCGAATCACCCCTCCACTTT.

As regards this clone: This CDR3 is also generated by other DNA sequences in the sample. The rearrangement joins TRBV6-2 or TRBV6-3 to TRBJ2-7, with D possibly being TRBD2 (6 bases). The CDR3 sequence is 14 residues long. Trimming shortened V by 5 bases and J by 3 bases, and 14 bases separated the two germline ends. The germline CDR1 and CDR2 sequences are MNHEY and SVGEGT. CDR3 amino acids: CASSRGSGNYEQYF. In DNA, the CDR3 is TGTGCCAGCAGTCGAGGTAGCGGAAACTACGAGCAGTACTTC.

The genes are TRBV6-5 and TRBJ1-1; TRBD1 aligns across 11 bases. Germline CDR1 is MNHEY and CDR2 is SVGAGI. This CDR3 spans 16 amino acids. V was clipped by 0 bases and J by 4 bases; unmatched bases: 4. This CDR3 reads CASSYSGTGGFTEAFF. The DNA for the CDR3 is TGTGCCAGCAGTTACTCCGGGACAGGGGGTTTCACTGAAGCTTTCTTT.

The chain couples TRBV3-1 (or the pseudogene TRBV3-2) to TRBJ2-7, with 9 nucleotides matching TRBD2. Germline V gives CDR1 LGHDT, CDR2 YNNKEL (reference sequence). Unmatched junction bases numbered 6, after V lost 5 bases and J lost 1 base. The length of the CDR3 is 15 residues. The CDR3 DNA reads TGTGCCAGCAGCTTTAGCGGGGGCCGTTCCTACGAGCAGTACTTC. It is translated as CASSFSGGRSYEQYF.

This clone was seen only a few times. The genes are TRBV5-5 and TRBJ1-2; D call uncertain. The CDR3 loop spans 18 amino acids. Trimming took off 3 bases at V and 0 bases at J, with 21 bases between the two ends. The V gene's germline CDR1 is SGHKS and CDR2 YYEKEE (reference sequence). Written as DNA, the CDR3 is TGTGCCAGCAGCTCGATATGGGGAGCGAGGCCGGCTAACTATGGCTACACCTTC. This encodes CASSSIWGARPANYGYTF.

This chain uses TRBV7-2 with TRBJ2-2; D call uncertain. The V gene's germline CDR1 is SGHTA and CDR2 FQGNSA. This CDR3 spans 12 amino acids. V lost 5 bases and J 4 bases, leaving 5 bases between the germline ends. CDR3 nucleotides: TGTGCCAGCAGCCCGGGCACCGGGGAGCTGTTTTTT. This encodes CASSPGTGELFF. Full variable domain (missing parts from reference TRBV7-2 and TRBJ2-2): GAGVSQSPSNKVTEKGKDVELRCDPISGHTALYWYRQSLGQGLEFLIYFQGNSAPDKSGLPSDRFSAERTGGSVSTLTIQRTQQEDSAVYLCASSPGTGELFFGEGSRLTVL.

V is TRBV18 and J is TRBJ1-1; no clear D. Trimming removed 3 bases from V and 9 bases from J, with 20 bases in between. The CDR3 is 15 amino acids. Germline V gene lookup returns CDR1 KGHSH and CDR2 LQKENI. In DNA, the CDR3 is TGTGCCAGCTCACCTGGAGCAGACTCTCTTCGGAAAGCTTTCTTT. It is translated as CASSPGADSLRKAFF.

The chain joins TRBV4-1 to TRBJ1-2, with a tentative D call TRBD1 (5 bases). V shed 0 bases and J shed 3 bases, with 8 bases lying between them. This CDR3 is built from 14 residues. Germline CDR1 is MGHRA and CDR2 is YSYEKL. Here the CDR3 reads CASSQDRAHYGYTF. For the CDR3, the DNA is TGCGCCAGCAGCCAAGACAGGGCACACTATGGCTACACCTTC.

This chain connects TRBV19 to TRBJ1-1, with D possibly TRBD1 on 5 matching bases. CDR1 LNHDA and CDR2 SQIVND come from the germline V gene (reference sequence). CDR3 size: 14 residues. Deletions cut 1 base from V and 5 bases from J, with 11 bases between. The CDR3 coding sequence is TGTGCCAGTAGTATAGGGAGGGGAGGGACTGAAGCTTTCTTT. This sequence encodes CASSIGRGGTEAFF. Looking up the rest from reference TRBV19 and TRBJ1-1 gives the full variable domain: DGGITQSPKYLFRKEGQNVTLSCEQNLNHDAMYWYRQDPGQGLRLIYYSQIVNDFQKGDIAEGYSVSREKKESFPLTVTSAQKNPTAFYLCASSIGRGGTEAFFGQGTRLTVV.

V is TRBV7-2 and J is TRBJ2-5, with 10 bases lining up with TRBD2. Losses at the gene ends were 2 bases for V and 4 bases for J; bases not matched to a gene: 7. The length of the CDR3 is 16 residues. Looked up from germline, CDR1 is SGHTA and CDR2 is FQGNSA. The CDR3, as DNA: TGTGCCAGCAGCTTACAACGTCTAGCGGGAGTAGAGACCCAGTACTTC. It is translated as CASSLQRLAGVETQYF. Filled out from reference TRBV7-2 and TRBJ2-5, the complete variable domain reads GAGVSQSPSNKVTEKGKDVELRCDPISGHTALYWYRQSLGQGLEFLIYFQGNSAPDKSGLPSDRFSAERTGGSVSTLTIQRTQQEDSAVYLCASSLQRLAGVETQYFGPGTRLLVL.